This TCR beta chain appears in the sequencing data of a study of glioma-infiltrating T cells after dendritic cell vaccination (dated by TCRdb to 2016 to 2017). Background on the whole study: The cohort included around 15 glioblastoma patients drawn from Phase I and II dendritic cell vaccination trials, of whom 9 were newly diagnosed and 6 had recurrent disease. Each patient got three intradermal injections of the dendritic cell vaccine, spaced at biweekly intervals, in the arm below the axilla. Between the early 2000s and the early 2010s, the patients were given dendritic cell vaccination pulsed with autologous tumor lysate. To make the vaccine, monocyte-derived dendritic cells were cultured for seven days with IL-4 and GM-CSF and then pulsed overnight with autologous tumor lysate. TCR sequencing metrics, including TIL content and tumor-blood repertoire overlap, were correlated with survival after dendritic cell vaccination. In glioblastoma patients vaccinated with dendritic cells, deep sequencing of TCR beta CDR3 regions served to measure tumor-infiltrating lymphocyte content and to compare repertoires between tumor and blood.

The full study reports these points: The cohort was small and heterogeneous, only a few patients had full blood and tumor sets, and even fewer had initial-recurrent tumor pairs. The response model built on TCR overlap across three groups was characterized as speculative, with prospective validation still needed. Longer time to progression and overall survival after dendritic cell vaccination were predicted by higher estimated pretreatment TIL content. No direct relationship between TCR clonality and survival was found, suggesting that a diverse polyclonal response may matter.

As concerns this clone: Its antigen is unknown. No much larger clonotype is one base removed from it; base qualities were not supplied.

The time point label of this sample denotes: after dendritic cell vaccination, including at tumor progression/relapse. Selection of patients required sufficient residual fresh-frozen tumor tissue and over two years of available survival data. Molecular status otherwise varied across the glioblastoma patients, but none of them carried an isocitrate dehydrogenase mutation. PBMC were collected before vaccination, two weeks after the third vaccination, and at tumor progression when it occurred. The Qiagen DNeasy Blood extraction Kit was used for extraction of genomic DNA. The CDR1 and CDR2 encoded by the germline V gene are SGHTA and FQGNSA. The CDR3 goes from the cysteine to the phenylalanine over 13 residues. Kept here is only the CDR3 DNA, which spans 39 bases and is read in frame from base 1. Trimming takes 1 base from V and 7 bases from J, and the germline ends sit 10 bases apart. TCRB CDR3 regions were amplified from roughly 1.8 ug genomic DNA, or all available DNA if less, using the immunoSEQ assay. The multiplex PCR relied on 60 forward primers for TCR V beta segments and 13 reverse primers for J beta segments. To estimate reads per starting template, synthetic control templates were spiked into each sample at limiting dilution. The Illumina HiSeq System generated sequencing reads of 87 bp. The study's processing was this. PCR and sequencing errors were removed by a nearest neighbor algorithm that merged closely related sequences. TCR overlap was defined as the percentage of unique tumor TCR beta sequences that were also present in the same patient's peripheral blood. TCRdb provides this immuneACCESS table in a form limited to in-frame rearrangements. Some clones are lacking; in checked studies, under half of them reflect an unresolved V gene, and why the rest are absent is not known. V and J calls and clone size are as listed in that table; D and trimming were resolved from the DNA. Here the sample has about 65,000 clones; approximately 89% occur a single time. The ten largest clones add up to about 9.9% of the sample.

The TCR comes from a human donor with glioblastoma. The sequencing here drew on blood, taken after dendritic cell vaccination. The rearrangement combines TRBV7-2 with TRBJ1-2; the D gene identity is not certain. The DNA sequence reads TGTGCCAGCAGCTTAGGGTCGGCTAGTGGCTACACCTTC. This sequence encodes CASSLGSASGYTF. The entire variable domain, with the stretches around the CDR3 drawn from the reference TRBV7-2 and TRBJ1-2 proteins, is GAGVSQSPSNKVTEKGKDVELRCDPISGHTALYWYRQSLGQGLEFLIYFQGNSAPDKSGLPSDRFSAERTGGSVSTLTIQRTQQEDSAVYLCASSLGSASGYTFGSGTRLTVV.